These 25 T cell receptor beta chains share one sample of origin, sequenced in a study of T cells in Graves' hyperthyroidism and ophthalmopathy. Regions amplified from RNA transcripts were the TCR beta CDR3 regions. The TCR CDR3 was amplified in a first-round RT-PCR using the HTBI primer set. TCRdb ran MiXCR on the multiplex PCR reads and lists one entry per CDR3 protein. The table records about 640,000 distinct CDR3 sequences, roughly 20% of them present only once. What was sequenced was blood. These receptors were collected from a man aged 30 to 45 with Graves' ophthalmopathy.

This clonotype has more than one count but fewer than ten. J is TRBJ1-2 and V is TRBV7-2; D uncertain. The CDR3 sequence is 16 residues long. Germline assignment: CDR1 SGHTA and CDR2 FQGNSA. Between the trimmed V and J ends, which lost 1 base and 8 bases, there was a span of 20 bases. The CDR3 sequence: CASSLDGRVQRGGYTF. DNA of the CDR3: TGTGCCAGCAGCTTAGACGGGAGGGTCCAACGAGGCGGCTACACCTTC.

For the CDR3, the DNA is TGTGCCACCAGCAGAGACAGGGGGCCGAGGCAGCCCCAGCATTTT. It is translated as CATSRDRGPRQPQHF. The rearrangement joins TRBV15 to TRBJ1-5; 8 positions match TRBD1. V was pared by 0 bases and J by 7 bases, with 5 bases of the junction left unmatched. The CDR3 covers 15 residues. CDR1 is LNHNV, CDR2 YYDKDF, per germline (reference sequence).

This clonotype has ten or more counts. CDR3 sequence: CASSLGGDGYTF. CDR3 sequence (DNA): TGTGCCAGCAGCTTAGGGGGCGATGGCTACACCTTC. The rearrangement links TRBV11-1 to TRBJ1-2, with TRBD1 as a possible D gene (5 bases). The V gene lost 1 base and the J gene lost 6 bases, with 6 bases spanning the gap. Germline V CDR1 and CDR2: SGHAT, FQDESV (reference sequence). The length of the CDR3 is 12 residues. Combining the CDR3 with reference TRBV11-1 and TRBJ1-2 gives the whole variable domain EAEVAQSPRYKITEKSQAVAFWCDPISGHATLYWYRQILGQGPELLVQFQDESVVDDSQLPKDRFSAERLKGVDSTLKIQPAELGDSAMYLCASSLGGDGYTFGSGTRLTVV.

V and J are TRBV24-1 and TRBJ2-5, with TRBD2 matching 9 bases. Looked up from germline, CDR1 is KGHDR and CDR2 is SFDVKD. V shed 5 bases, J shed 3 bases, and the junction held 6 bases outside the gene matches. The CDR3 totals 15 residues. CDR3 sequence: CATSGVAGEEETQYF. CDR3 nucleotide sequence: TGTGCCACCAGTGGCGTAGCGGGAGAGGAAGAGACCCAGTACTTC.

This chain joins TRBV7-9 and TRBJ2-3; D ambiguous. This CDR3 has 16 residues. V was cut by 1 base and J by 2 bases, with 13 bases left in between. Germline CDR1 and CDR2: SEHNR and FQNEAQ (reference sequence). The chain's CDR3 is CASSLDLKRTTDTQYF. The CDR3 nucleotides are TGTGCCAGCAGCTTAGATCTGAAGCGTACCACAGATACGCAGTATTTT.

There are a few counts of this clonotype. V is TRBV9 and J is TRBJ2-7; 7 bases align to TRBD2. V trimming: 4 bases; J trimming: 3 bases; junction bases outside the gene matches: 7. The CDR3 spans 14 residues. The germline CDR1 and CDR2 sequences are SGDLS and YYNGEE. The CDR3 DNA follows: TGTGCCAGCAGCCCCGGGGGGACTGACTACGAGCAGTACTTC. This codes for CASSPGGTDYEQYF.

This chain joins TRBV28 and TRBJ1-1, with a weak D call TRBD1 (6 bases). V was cut by 5 bases and J by 7 bases, with 23 bases left in between. Germline CDR1 and CDR2: MDHEN and SYDVKM. CDR3 length equals 16 residues. The CDR3 loop reads CASSPRTGWTFVEAFF. In DNA, the CDR3 is TGTGCCAGCAGTCCCCGCACAGGGTGGACCTTTGTTGAAGCTTTCTTT. The full variable domain, rest sourced from reference TRBV28 and TRBJ1-1, is DVKVTQSSRYLVKRTGEKVFLECVQDMDHENMFWYRQDPGLGLRLIYFSYDVKMKEKGDIPEGYSVSREKKERFSLILESASTNQTSMYLCASSPRTGWTFVEAFFGQGTRLTVV.

The chain couples TRBV5-1 to TRBJ1-2, with a weak D call TRBD1 (5 bases). This CDR3 comprises 14 residues. The V and J ends lost 0 bases and 5 bases respectively, with 11 bases between them. Germline-derived CDR1 and CDR2 are SGHRS and YFSETQ. For the CDR3, the DNA is TGCGCCAGCAGCTTGGGACATCCAGGGTATGGCTACACCTTC. This translates into CASSLGHPGYGYTF.

This clonotype was counted ten times or more. The V call is TRBV2, the J call TRBJ2-3; 7 nucleotides match TRBD2. The CDR3 runs to 19 residues. V was clipped by 4 bases and J by 0 bases; unmatched bases: 16. From germline, CDR1 is SNHLY and CDR2 FYNNEI. The CDR3: CASSVSGLTQDFSTDTQYF. DNA of the CDR3: TGTGCCAGCAGTGTTAGCGGGTTGACACAGGACTTTAGCACAGATACGCAGTATTTT.

This clonotype was counted at least ten times. The chain uses TRBV29-1 and TRBJ2-5; no firm D call. This CDR3 spans 13 amino acids. Trimming pared 2 bases from V and 5 bases from J, leaving 12 bases between. Germline loops: CDR1 SQVTM, CDR2 ANQGSEA. As DNA, the CDR3 is TGCAGCGTTGAACTCGGCAGGAGCGAGACCCAGTACTTC. Its protein is CSVELGRSETQYF.

The V gene is TRBV7-2, the J gene TRBJ1-5; D not resolved. Germline CDR1 and CDR2: SGHTA and FQGNSA. The CDR3 runs 14 residues. Deletions cut 2 bases from V and 2 bases from J, with 7 bases between. The CDR3 nucleotides are TGTGCCAGCAGCTTAAACTACCGCAATCAGCCCCAGCATTTT. It specifies CASSLNYRNQPQHF.

The rearrangement uses TRBV13 and TRBJ2-2; 10 bases align to TRBD2. V was clipped by 0 bases and J by 1 base; unmatched bases: 2. This CDR3 region has 17 residues. Per the germline V gene, CDR1 is PRHDT and CDR2 is FYEKMQ (reference sequence). The CDR3 loop reads CASSLGLAGWNTGELFF. The DNA for the CDR3 is TGTGCCAGCAGCTTAGGACTAGCGGGATGGAACACCGGGGAGCTGTTTTTT.

This chain uses TRBV4-3 with TRBJ2-1; TRBD1 matches 11 bases. The CDR3 is 16 amino acids. The trim removed 0 bases at V and 15 bases at J, leaving 13 bases unmatched. Germline CDR1 reads LGHNA; CDR2 reads YSLEER. The CDR3 is CASSQEPRTGGGRTFF. In DNA, the CDR3 is TGCGCCAGCAGCCAAGAACCGCGGACAGGGGGCGGACGAACGTTCTTC.

This clonotype has only a few counts. The gene calls are TRBV19 and TRBJ1-5; the match to TRBD1 covers 7 bases. The V and J ends lost 10 bases and 3 bases, in that order; junction bases with no gene match: 6. Germline V gives CDR1 LNHDA, CDR2 SQIVND (reference sequence). The CDR3 is 13 amino acids. The DNA for the CDR3 is TGTGCCAAAACAGGGGTCTCCAATCAGCCCCAGCATTTT. This gives the protein CAKTGVSNQPQHF.

The sample holds many counts of this clonotype. The chain has TRBV20-1 and TRBJ1-4; no clear D. V lost 2 bases, J lost 0 bases, and 7 bases lay in between. The CDR3 is 14 amino acids. Germline lookup yields CDR1 DFQATT and CDR2 SNEGSKA (reference sequence). This CDR3 is CSARSPATNEKLFF. In DNA form, the CDR3 reads TGCAGTGCTAGATCCCCGGCAACTAATGAAAAACTGTTTTTT.

Ten or more counts support this clonotype. The genes are TRBV28 and TRBJ2-7, with D perhaps TRBD1 (5 bases). There are 14 residues in the CDR3. The germline V and J ends were trimmed by 3 bases and 5 bases, with 14 bases remaining between them. Germline CDR1 MDHEN, CDR2 SYDVKM. The CDR3 here is CASSLAQGLDEQYF. CDR3 bases: TGTGCCAGCAGTTTGGCCCAGGGCCTCGACGAGCAGTACTTC.

Comment on this clonotype: A much larger clonotype is one base distant, so this may be a read error. V and J are TRBV12-3 or TRBV12-4 and TRBJ1-6; 10 nucleotides agree with TRBD1. The CDR3 runs to 16 residues. CDR3 bases: TGTGTCAGCAGTCCCTCGGGGACAGGGGATCATTCACCCCTCCACTTT. Translating gives CVSSPSGTGDHSPLHF.

Here the CDR3 DNA reads TGTGCCATCAGTGAGGGACAGGCAGATACGCAGTATTTT. Translated: CAISEGQADTQYF. This chain links TRBV10-3 with TRBJ2-3; TRBD1 matches at 7 bases. CDR1 and CDR2 (germline): ENHRY, SYGVKD. This CDR3 region has 13 residues. V lost 2 bases and J lost 4; bases outside the gene matches: 0.

This rearrangement joins TRBV18 to TRBJ2-1; TRBD2 aligns across 8 bases. CDR1 KGHSH and CDR2 LQKENI come from the germline V gene. This CDR3 spans 15 amino acids. V lost 3 bases and J lost 15; bases outside the gene matches: 16. The CDR3 region is CASSPQGSEREKGFF. CDR3 DNA sequence: TGTGCCAGCTCACCTCAGGGAAGTGAGCGGGAGAAGGGGTTCTTC.

The V and J genes are TRBV11-2 and TRBJ1-4; D not resolved. CDR1 and CDR2 (germline): SGHAT, FQNNGV. The CDR3 extends over 14 amino acids. Trimming took off 1 base at V and 10 bases at J, with 13 bases between the two ends. CDR3 sequence (DNA): TGTGCCAGCAGCTTAGTTCCGGGTTCGGTAAAACTGTTTTTT. Its translation is CASSLVPGSVKLFF.

This clonotype was observed a few times. The chain has TRBV14 and TRBJ1-1; D not certain. Germline CDR1 is SGHDN and CDR2 is FVKESK. This CDR3 contains 13 residues. Deletions cut 3 bases from V and 4 bases from J, with 9 bases between. CDR3 region: CASSQTGPTEAFF. The CDR3, as DNA: TGTGCCAGCAGCCAGACCGGGCCCACTGAAGCTTTCTTT. Filled out from reference TRBV14 and TRBJ1-1, the complete variable domain reads EAGVTQFPSHSVIEKGQTVTLRCDPISGHDNLYWYRRVMGKEIKFLLHFVKESKQDESGMPNNRFLAERTGGTYSTLKVQPAELEDSGVYFCASSQTGPTEAFFGQGTRLTVV.

This clonotype has at least ten counts. The gene calls are TRBV11-2 and TRBJ1-5; no clear D. This CDR3 is built from 15 residues. The germline CDR1 and CDR2 sequences are SGHAT and FQNNGV. V lost 0 bases, J lost 5 bases, and 11 bases lay in between. The CDR3 DNA follows: TGTGCCAGCAGCTTAGATCCTGGGTCTCATCAGCCCCAGCATTTT. Translating it yields CASSLDPGSHQPQHF.

This clonotype has just a few counts. The J gene is TRBJ2-7, the V gene TRBV14; D is uncertain. The CDR3 totals 13 residues. Germline CDR1 reads SGHDN; CDR2 reads FVKESK. V was shortened by 1 base and J by 7 bases, with 11 bases between the two germline ends. Here the CDR3 reads CASSQGPLREQYF. For the CDR3, the DNA is TGTGCCAGCAGCCAAGGACCTTTAAGGGAGCAGTACTTC.

This clonotype was observed a handful of times. The chain couples TRBV28 to TRBJ1-5; D remains ambiguous. In germline, CDR1 is MDHEN, CDR2 SYDVKM. This CDR3 has 15 residues. V lost 3 bases and J 2 bases, leaving 11 bases between the germline ends. CDR3 nucleotides: TGTGCCAGCAGTTTGAACCCCGGGGGCAATCAGCCCCAGCATTTT. Translated, it gives CASSLNPGGNQPQHF.

This clonotype came up a few times. This chain uses TRBV6-1 with TRBJ2-1; D gene ambiguous. With 5 bases removed from V and 5 bases from J, the gap between germline ends came to 13 bases. The CDR3 is made up of 14 amino acids. Germline V gene data show CDR1 as MNHNS and CDR2 as SASEGT. This CDR3 reads CASSYIGYDNEQFF. The CDR3 region has the DNA TGTGCCAGCAGTTATATAGGTTACGACAATGAGCAGTTCTTC.